What follows is one T cell receptor beta chain and its context. The CDR3 is made up of 15 amino acids. The trim removed 6 bases at V and 1 base at J, leaving 7 bases unmatched. The germline V gene has CDR1 MNHEY and CDR2 SVGAGI. This sample was included in a study of control samples from healthy donors and cancer patients. TCRdb's table, derived via immunoSEQ multiplex PCR, lists solely in-frame clones and lacks some. The top ten clones hold around 10% of a sample with about 140,000 clones, approximately 91% of them seen once. The sequence came from a woman in her twenties or thirties in good health. The chain employs TRBV6-5 and TRBJ2-3; TRBD1 agrees at 7 bases. Sequencing input: blood. The CDR3 DNA sequence: TGTGCCAGCAGGGAGACAGGGCGGGGCACAGATACGCAGTATTTT. It is translated as CASRETGRGTDTQYF.